This T cell receptor (beta chain) was obtained from a study of radiotherapy plus CTLA-4 blockade in lung cancer. Study context: Objective responses were observed in 15% to 20% of patients, and disease control was achieved by roughly 31%. Study-level findings and limits: TCR clones from tumors expanded in blood after radiotherapy plus ipilimumab.

CDR1 and CDR2 (germline): SGDLS, YYNGEE. J was trimmed by 4 bases and V by 6 bases; bases with no gene match: 7. The CDR3 extends over 14 amino acids. About this clone: Its antigen is unknown.

TCRdb's table, derived via immunoSEQ multiplex PCR, lists solely in-frame clones and lacks some. The data show 25,000 to 35,000 clones, 70% to 80% seen once. This TCR came from a human donor with non-small cell lung cancer that progressed on radiotherapy plus ipilimumab. The specimen comprised peripheral blood, sampled from a patient treated with radiotherapy plus ipilimumab. The chain has TRBV9 and TRBJ2-1, with 7 bases that match TRBD2. The DNA of the CDR3 is TGTGCCAGCAACCCCTTCGGGGGGTACAATGAGCAGTTCTTC. Its protein product is CASNPFGGYNEQFF.